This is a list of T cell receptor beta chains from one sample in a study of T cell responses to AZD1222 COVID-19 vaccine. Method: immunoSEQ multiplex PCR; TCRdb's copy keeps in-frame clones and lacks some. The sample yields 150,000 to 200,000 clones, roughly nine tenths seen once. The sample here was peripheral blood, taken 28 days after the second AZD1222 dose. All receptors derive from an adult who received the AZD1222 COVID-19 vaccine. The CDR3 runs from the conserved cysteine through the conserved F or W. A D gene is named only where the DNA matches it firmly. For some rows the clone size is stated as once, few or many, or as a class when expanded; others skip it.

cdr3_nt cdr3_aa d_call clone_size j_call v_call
TGTGCCAGCAGCTTGGACAGGGTAGGGAATCAGCCCCAGCATTTT CASSLDRVGNQPQHF TRBD1 once TRBJ1-5 TRBV7-9
TGTGCCAGCAGTTTAGGGCGGCGGCTTGATGGGGAGAACACTGAAGCTTTCTTT CASSLGRRLDGENTEAFF - - TRBJ1-1 TRBV27
TGTGCCAGCAGCTTACCTCCCGGGGAGCTGTTTTTT CASSLPPGELFF - - TRBJ2-2 TRBV7-2
TGTGCCAGCAGCGGACACAGGGGCCCGCCCGGTGAGACCCAGTACTTC CASSGHRGPPGETQYF TRBD1 - TRBJ2-5 TRBV9
TGTGCCTGGAGTAGCGGGACCCCCGCCCAGCATTTT CAWSSGTPAQHF - - TRBJ1-5 TRBV30
TGCGCCAGCAGCCCAAAGCGAACAGGGGCAAACACCGGGGAGCTGTTTTTT CASSPKRTGANTGELFF TRBD1 - TRBJ2-2 TRBV4-3
TGTGCCAGCAGTGAGGGACAGGGGGCTGAAAAACTGTTTTTT CASSEGQGAEKLFF TRBD1 - TRBJ1-4 TRBV6-1
TGTGCCAGCAGCCGGCCAACTAGCGGCGAGACCCAGTACTTC CASSRPTSGETQYF TRBD2 few TRBJ2-5 TRBV7-9
TGTGCCAGTAGCGACAGGGGCCTTACAGATACGCAGTATTTT CASSDRGLTDTQYF TRBD1 once TRBJ2-3 TRBV19
TGTGCCTGGAGTGGATTCGGAGCCGGGTCCCCACAGACCCAGTACTTC CAWSGFGAGSPQTQYF - - TRBJ2-5 TRBV30
TGTGCCAGCACACGCGCCCAGGCAGGAGCCTATAATTCACCCCTCCACTTT CASTRAQAGAYNSPLHF - - TRBJ1-6 TRBV27
TGTGCCAGCAGCTTAGAGAACAGCGGTTGGGGTATGAGCGGCTACACCTTC CASSLENSGWGMSGYTF - - TRBJ1-2 TRBV7-2
TGTGCCAGCAGCGTAGATGCGGCGGGAGGAGCGTACGAGCAGTACTTC CASSVDAAGGAYEQYF TRBD2 - TRBJ2-7 TRBV9
TGCAGCGTTCGGGGGGGAACCCATGGCTACACCTTC CSVRGGTHGYTF - - TRBJ1-2 TRBV29-1
TGTGCCAGCAGCTTAGGACCGATGGGACCGATTAGCTACGAGCAGTACTTC CASSLGPMGPISYEQYF - - TRBJ2-7 TRBV7-2
TGCGCCAGCAACACAGGGCTCGGATCAGAGACCCAGTACTTC CASNTGLGSETQYF - - TRBJ2-5 TRBV5-1
TGTGCCAGCAGTTCAACCGGGGTCAGGGAGACCCAGTACTTC CASSSTGVRETQYF - - TRBJ2-5 TRBV6-5